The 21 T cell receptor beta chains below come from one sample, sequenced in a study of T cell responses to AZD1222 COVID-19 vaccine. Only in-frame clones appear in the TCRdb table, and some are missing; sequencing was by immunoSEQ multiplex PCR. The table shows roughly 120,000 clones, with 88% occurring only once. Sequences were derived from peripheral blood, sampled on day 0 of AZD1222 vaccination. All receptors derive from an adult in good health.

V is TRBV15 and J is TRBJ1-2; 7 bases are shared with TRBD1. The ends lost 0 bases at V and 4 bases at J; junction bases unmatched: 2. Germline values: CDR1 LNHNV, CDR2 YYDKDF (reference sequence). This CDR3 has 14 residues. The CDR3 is CATSRDRQGYGYTF. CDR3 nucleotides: TGTGCCACCAGCAGAGATCGACAGGGCTATGGCTACACCTTC.

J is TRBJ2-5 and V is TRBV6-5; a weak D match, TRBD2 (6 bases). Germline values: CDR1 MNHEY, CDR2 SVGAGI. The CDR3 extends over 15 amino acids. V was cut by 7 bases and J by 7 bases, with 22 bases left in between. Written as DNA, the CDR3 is TGTGCCAGCAAATTGGGGGGAGGCTCCTCAGGGACCCAGTACTTC. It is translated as CASKLGGGSSGTQYF.

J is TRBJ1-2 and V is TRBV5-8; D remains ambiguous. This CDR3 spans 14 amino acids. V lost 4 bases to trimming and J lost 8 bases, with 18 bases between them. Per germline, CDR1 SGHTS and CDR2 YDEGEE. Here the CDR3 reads CASSPGLPTRGYTF. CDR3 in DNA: TGTGCCAGCAGCCCGGGCCTCCCTACGAGAGGCTACACCTTC. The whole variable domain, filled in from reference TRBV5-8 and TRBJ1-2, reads EAGVTQSPTHLIKTRGQQATLRCSPISGHTSVYWYQQALGLGLQFLLWYDEGEERNRGNFPPRFSGRQFPNYSSELNVNALELEDSALYLCASSPGLPTRGYTFGSGTRLTVV.

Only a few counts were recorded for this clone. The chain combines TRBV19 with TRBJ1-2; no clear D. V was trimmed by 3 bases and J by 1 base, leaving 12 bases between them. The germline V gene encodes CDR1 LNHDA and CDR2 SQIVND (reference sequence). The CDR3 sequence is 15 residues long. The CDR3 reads CASSIGSLDNYGYTF. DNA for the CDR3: TGTGCCAGTAGTATCGGCAGTTTGGATAACTATGGCTACACCTTC. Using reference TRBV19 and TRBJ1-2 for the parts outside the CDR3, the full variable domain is DGGITQSPKYLFRKEGQNVTLSCEQNLNHDAMYWYRQDPGQGLRLIYYSQIVNDFQKGDIAEGYSVSREKKESFPLTVTSAQKNPTAFYLCASSIGSLDNYGYTFGSGTRLTVV.

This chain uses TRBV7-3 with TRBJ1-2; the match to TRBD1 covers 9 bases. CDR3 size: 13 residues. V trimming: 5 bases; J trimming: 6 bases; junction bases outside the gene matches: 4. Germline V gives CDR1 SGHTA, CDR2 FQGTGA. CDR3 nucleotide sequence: TGTGCCAGCAGCCGGACAGGGGACCATGGCTACACCTTC. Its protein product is CASSRTGDHGYTF. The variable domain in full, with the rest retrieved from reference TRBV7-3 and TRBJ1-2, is GAGVSQTPSNKVTEKGKYVELRCDPISGHTALYWYRQSLGQGPEFLIYFQGTGAADDSGLPNDRFFAVRPEGSVSTLKIQRTERGDSAVYLCASSRTGDHGYTFGSGTRLTVV.

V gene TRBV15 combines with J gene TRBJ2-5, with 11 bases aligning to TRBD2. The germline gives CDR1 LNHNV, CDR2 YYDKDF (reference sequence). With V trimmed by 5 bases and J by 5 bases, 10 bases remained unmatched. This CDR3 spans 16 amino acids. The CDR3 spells CATSGVAGGPSETQYF. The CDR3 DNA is TGTGCCACCAGCGGGGTAGCGGGAGGGCCGTCGGAGACCCAGTACTTC.

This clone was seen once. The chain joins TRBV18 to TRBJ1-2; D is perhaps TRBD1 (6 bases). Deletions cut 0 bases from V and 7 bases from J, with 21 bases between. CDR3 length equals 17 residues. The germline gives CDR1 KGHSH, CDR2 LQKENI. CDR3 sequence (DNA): TGTGCCAGCTCACCACCGCGTAGTACAGGGTACCCACTTGGCTACACCTTC. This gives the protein CASSPPRSTGYPLGYTF. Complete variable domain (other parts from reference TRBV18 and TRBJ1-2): NAGVMQNPRHLVRRRGQEARLRCSPMKGHSHVYWYRQLPEEGLKFMVYLQKENIIDESGMPKERFSAEFPKEGPSILRIQQVVRGDSAAYFCASSPPRSTGYPLGYTFGSGTRLTVV.

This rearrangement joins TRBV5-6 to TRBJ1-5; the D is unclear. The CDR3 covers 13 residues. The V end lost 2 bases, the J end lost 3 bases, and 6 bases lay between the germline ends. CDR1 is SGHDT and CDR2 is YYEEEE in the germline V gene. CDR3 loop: CASSFGPNQPQHF. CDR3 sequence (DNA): TGTGCCAGCAGCTTTGGGCCCAATCAGCCCCAGCATTTT.

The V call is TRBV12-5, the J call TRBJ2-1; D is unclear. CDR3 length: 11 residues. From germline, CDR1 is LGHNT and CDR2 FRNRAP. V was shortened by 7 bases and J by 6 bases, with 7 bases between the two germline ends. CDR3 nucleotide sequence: TGTGCTAGTGTAGAACGCAATGAGCAGTTCTTC. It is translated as CASVERNEQFF.

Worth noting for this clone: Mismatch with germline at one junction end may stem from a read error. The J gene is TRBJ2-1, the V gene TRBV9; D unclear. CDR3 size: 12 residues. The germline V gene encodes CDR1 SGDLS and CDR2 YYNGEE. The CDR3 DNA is TGTGCCGGCAGCCACCGGCGTGGTGAGCAGTTCTTC. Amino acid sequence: CAGSHRRGEQFF.

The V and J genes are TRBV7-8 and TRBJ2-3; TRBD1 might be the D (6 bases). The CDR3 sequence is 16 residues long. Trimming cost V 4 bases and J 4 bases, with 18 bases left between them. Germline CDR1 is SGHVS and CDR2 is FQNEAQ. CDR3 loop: CASSSVHGGGPDTQYF. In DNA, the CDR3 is TGTGCCAGCAGCTCTGTACATGGGGGCGGGCCAGATACGCAGTATTTT.

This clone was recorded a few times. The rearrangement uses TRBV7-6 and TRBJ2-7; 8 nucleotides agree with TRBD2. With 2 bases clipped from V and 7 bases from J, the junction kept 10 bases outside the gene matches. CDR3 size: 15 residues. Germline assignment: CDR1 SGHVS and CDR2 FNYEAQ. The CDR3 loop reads CASSLRAGGTREQYF. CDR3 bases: TGTGCCAGCAGCTTAAGGGCGGGGGGCACCAGGGAGCAGTACTTC.

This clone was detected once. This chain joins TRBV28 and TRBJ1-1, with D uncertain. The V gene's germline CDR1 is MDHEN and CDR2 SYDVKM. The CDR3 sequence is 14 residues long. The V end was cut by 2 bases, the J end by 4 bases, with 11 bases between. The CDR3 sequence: CASSLRGKGTEAFF. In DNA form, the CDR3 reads TGTGCCAGCAGTTTACGGGGAAAAGGCACTGAAGCTTTCTTT.

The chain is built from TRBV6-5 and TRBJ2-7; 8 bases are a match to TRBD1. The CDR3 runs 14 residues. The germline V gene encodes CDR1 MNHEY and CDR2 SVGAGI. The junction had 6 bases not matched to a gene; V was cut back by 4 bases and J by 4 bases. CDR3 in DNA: TGTGCCAGCAGTTCTAACAGGGGGGAATACGAGCAGTACTTC. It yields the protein CASSSNRGEYEQYF.

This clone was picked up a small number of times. The CDR3 here is CASSLAAGPNTEAFF. As DNA, the CDR3 is TGTGCCAGCAGCTTAGCGGCGGGACCGAACACTGAAGCTTTCTTT. The chain has TRBV7-9 and TRBJ1-1; possible D gene TRBD1, 5 bases. V gave up 0 bases and J gave up 1 base, with 9 bases separating them. Germline lookup yields CDR1 SEHNR and CDR2 FQNEAQ (reference sequence). There are 15 residues in the CDR3. Combining the CDR3 with reference TRBV7-9 and TRBJ1-1 gives the whole variable domain DTGVSQNPRHKITKRGQNVTFRCDPISEHNRLYWYRQTLGQGPEFLTYFQNEAQLEKSRLLSDRFSAERPKGSFSTLEIQRTEQGDSAMYLCASSLAAGPNTEAFFGQGTRLTVV.

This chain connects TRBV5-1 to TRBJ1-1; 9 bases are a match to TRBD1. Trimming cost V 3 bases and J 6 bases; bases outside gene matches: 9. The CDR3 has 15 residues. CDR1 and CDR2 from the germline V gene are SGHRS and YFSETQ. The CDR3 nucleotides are TGCGCCAGCAGCTCGAACAGGGGGCAGGGCGCTGAAGCTTTCTTT. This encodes CASSSNRGQGAEAFF.

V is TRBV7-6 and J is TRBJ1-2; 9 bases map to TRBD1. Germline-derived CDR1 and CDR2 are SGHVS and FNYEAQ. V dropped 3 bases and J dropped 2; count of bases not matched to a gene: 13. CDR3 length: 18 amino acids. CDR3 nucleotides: TGTGCCAGCAGCTTTAAGGACAGGGGATGTCTAAGAAACTATGGCTACACCTTC. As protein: CASSFKDRGCLRNYGYTF. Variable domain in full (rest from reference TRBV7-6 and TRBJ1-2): GAGVSQSPRYKVTKRGQDVALRCDPISGHVSLYWYRQALGQGPEFLTYFNYEAQQDKSGLPNDRFSAERPEGSISTLTIQRTEQRDSAMYRCASSFKDRGCLRNYGYTFGSGTRLTVV.

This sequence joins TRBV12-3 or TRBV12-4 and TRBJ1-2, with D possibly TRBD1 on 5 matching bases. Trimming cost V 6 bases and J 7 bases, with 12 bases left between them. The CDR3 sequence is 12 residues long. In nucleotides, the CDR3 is TGTGCCAGCAGGAGGCAGGGTCCTGGCTACACCTTC. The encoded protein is CASRRQGPGYTF.

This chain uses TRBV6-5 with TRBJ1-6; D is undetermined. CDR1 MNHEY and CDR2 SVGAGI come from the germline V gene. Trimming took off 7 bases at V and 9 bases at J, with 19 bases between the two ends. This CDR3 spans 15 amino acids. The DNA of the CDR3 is TGTGCCAGCAAAGCAGGAAGCGGAGGAGGTTCACCCCTCCACTTT. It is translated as CASKAGSGGGSPLHF.

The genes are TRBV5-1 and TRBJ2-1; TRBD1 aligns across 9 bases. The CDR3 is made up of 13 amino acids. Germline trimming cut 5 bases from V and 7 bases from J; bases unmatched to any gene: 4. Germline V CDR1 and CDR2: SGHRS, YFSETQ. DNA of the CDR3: TGCGCCAGCAGTCGGGACAGGGTAAATGAGCAGTTCTTC. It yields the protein CASSRDRVNEQFF.

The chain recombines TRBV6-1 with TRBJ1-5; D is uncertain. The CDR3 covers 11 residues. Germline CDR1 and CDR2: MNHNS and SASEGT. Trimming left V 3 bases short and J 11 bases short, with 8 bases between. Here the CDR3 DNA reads TGTGCCAGCAGTGACCGGAGGACCCAGCATTTT. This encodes CASSDRRTQHF.